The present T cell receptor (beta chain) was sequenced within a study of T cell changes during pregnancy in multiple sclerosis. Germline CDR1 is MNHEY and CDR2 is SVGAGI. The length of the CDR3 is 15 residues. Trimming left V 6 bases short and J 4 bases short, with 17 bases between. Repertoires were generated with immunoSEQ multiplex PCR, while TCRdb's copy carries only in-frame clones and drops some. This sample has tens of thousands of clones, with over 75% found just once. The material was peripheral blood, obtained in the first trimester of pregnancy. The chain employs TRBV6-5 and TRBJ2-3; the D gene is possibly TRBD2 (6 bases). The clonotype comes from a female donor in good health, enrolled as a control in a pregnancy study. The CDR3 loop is CASRTGLFFPDTQYF. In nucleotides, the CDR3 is TGTGCCAGCAGAACGGGACTCTTTTTCCCAGATACGCAGTATTTT.